A selection of T cell receptor beta chains follows, all from one sample in a study of T cells in Graves' hyperthyroidism and ophthalmopathy. TCRdb re-derived calls from the multiplex PCR reads in MiXCR, one entry per CDR3 protein. Of roughly 500,000 distinct CDR3 sequences in the sample, about 45% were seen once. Sample: peripheral blood or thyroid tissue (not recorded which). Receptors originate from an adult woman with Graves' disease, either hyperthyroidism or ophthalmopathy (not recorded which). Both conserved end residues are part of each CDR3. D genes are given only for firm matches. The size of a clone is reported for some rows only, either as once, few or many, or as a class for expanded clones.

j_call v_call d_call clone_size cdr3_aa cdr3_nt
TRBJ2-7 TRBV12-3/TRBV12-4 - - CASSVSAILYEQYF TGTGCCAGCAGTGTTTCGGCCATCCTCTACGAGCAGTACTTC
TRBJ1-1 TRBV19 - - CASSIFWQGNTEAFF TGTGCCAGTAGTATTTTTTGGCAGGGGAACACTGAAGCTTTCTTT
TRBJ1-4 TRBV20-1 - many CSAVFGGIQFF TGCAGTGCCGTCTTTGGGGGTATTCAGTTTTTT
TRBJ1-5 TRBV4-1 TRBD1 - CASSPAGTGGGQPQHF TGCGCCAGCAGCCCCGCCGGGACAGGGGGCGGTCAGCCCCAGCATTTT
TRBJ2-6 TRBV10-3 TRBD1 - CAIANSGGQGGGANVLTF TGTGCCATCGCGAACTCAGGGGGACAGGGAGGTGGGGCCAACGTCCTGACTTTC
TRBJ1-4 TRBV25-1 - - CATSRQGSEKLFF TGTGCTACATCAAGGCAGGGAAGTGAAAAACTGTTTTTT
TRBJ2-7 TRBV20-1 - many CSARHLTEPYEQYF TGCAGTGCGAGACACCTTACCGAACCCTACGAGCAGTACTTC
TRBJ1-6 TRBV14 - - CASSQTGRWDSPLHF TGTGCCAGCAGCCAAACAGGGAGGTGGGATTCACCCCTCCACTTT
TRBJ1-6 TRBV7-3 - many CASSIYHNSPLHF TGTGCCAGCAGCATATACCATAATTCACCCCTCCACTTT
TRBJ1-1 TRBV7-9 - many CASSARLGNTEAFF TGTGCCAGCAGCGCCCGTCTGGGAAACACTGAAGCTTTCTTT
TRBJ2-7 TRBV10-3 TRBD1 - CASVSGTGNHEQYF TGTGCCAGCGTATCTGGGACAGGGAACCACGAGCAGTACTTC
TRBJ2-5 TRBV20-1 - - CSAPDSEQGSGKTQYF TGCAGTGCTCCCGACAGTGAACAGGGTTCGGGAAAGACCCAGTACTTC
TRBJ2-2 TRBV20-1 TRBD2 many CSASRPGLEVGELFF TGCAGTGCCAGCAGACCGGGACTAGAGGTCGGGGAGCTGTTTTTT
TRBJ2-2 TRBV6-5 TRBD1 few CASSYNFQGAGELFF TGTGCCAGCAGTTACAACTTCCAGGGGGCTGGGGAGCTGTTTTTT
TRBJ1-4 TRBV15 - - CATSRNRRAGLREKLFF TGTGCCACCAGCAGGAATAGACGAGCAGGGTTACGTGAAAAACTGTTTTTT
TRBJ2-1 TRBV7-9 - - CASRPREGNEQFF TGTGCCAGCAGACCCCGCGAAGGCAATGAGCAGTTCTTC
TRBJ2-5 TRBV24-1 TRBD1 few CATSDPGTGKETQYF TGTGCCACCAGTGATCCTGGGACAGGGAAAGAGACCCAGTACTTC
TRBJ2-7 TRBV10-3 - - CAIRSEQGEQYF TGTGCCATCAGGTCCGAGCAGGGGGAGCAGTACTTC
TRBJ2-2 TRBV7-9 TRBD1 many CASRPWDRGPGGELFF TGTGCCAGCAGACCCTGGGACAGGGGTCCTGGCGGGGAGCTGTTTTTT
TRBJ1-4 TRBV10-3 TRBD1 many CAISAGTDEKLFF TGTGCCATCAGTGCGGGGACAGATGAAAAACTGTTTTTT
TRBJ2-7 TRBV18 - - CASSGNQRIYEQYF TGTGCCAGCTCGGGAAACCAGAGGATATACGAGCAGTACTTC
TRBJ2-6 TRBV15 - few CATSLDDSGANVLTF TGTGCCACCAGTTTGGACGACTCTGGGGCCAACGTCCTGACTTTC
TRBJ1-5 TRBV28 - many CASTSPGFYQPQHF TGTGCCAGCACTTCCCCAGGGTTTTATCAGCCCCAGCATTTT
TRBJ2-5 TRBV5-8 - many CASSLIPWETQYF TGTGCCAGCAGCTTGATCCCATGGGAGACCCAGTACTTC
TRBJ2-5 TRBV10-1 TRBD1 - CASSDGTGAVETQYF TGCGCCAGCAGTGACGGGACAGGGGCCGTAGAGACCCAGTACTTC
TRBJ1-4 TRBV20-1 TRBD1 once CSAMARTGGVEKLFF TGCAGTGCTATGGCCCGGACAGGGGGGGTTGAAAAACTGTTTTTT
TRBJ2-6 TRBV10-3 - - CAISESLVGANVLTF TGTGCCATCAGTGAGTCGCTTGTTGGGGCCAACGTCCTGACTTTC
TRBJ1-5 TRBV2 - - CASTARPTRPQHF TGTGCCAGCACCGCCCGACCCACCCGGCCCCAGCATTTT
TRBJ2-5 TRBV10-3 - - CASSYYREGETQYF TGTGCCAGCAGTTACTACAGGGAGGGGGAGACCCAGTACTTC